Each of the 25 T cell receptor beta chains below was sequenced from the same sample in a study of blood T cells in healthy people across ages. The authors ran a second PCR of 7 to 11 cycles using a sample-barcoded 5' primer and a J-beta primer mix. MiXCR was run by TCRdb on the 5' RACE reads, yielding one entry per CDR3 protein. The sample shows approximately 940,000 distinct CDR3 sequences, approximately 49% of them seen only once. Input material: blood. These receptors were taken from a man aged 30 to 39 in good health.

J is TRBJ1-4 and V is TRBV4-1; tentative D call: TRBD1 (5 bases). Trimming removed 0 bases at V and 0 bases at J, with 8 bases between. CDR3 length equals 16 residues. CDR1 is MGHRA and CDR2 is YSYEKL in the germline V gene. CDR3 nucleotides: TGCGCCAGCAGCCAAGACAGGGCAACAACTAATGAAAAACTGTTTTTT. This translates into CASSQDRATTNEKLFF.

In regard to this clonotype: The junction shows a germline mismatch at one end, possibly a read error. The CDR3 nucleotides read TGTGTCAGCAGTTACCCCGGGACTCCCGGGAATGAGCAGTACTTC. Translating it yields CVSSYPGTPGNEQYF. This chain links TRBV12-3 or TRBV12-4 with TRBJ2-7; TRBD2 is a possible D gene (6 bases). The CDR3 length is 15 residues.

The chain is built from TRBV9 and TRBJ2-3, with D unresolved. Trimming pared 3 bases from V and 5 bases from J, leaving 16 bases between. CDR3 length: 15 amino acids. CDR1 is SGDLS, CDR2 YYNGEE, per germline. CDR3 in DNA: TGTGCCAGCAGCGCCGCCCCGGGTAATCGAGATACGCAGTATTTT. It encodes CASSAAPGNRDTQYF.

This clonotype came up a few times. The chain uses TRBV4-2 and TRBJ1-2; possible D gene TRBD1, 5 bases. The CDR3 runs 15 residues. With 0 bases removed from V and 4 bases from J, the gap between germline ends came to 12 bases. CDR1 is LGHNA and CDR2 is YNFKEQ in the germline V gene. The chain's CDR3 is CASSQDQGGGYGYTF. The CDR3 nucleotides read TGTGCCAGCAGCCAAGATCAGGGAGGAGGCTATGGCTACACCTTC.

This CDR3 is CASTLDVSYEQYF. CDR3 coding DNA: TGTGCCAGCACCCTTGACGTCTCCTACGAGCAGTACTTC. The chain links TRBV12-3 or TRBV12-4 to TRBJ2-7; D not resolved. The CDR3 is 13 amino acids. V gave up 7 bases and J gave up 0 bases, with 10 bases separating them.

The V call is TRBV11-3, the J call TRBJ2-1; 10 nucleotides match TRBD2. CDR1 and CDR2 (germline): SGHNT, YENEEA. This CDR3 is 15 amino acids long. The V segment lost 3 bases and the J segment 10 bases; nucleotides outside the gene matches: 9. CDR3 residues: CASSLRLAGAGEQFF. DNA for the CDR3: TGTGCCAGCAGCTTGCGGCTAGCGGGGGCCGGCGAGCAGTTCTTC.

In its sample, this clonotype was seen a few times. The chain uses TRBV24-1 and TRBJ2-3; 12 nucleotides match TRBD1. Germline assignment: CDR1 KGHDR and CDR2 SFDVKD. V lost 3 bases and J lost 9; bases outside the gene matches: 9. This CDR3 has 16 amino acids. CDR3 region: CATSDPGQGAPWTQYF. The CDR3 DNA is TGTGCCACCAGTGATCCGGGACAGGGGGCTCCCTGGACGCAGTATTTT.

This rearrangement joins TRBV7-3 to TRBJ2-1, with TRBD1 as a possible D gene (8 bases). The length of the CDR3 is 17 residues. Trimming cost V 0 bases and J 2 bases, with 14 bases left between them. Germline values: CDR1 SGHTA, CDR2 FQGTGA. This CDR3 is CASSLTGGDRTYNEQFF. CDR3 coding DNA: TGTGCCAGCAGCTTAACGGGGGGGGACAGGACCTACAATGAGCAGTTCTTC.

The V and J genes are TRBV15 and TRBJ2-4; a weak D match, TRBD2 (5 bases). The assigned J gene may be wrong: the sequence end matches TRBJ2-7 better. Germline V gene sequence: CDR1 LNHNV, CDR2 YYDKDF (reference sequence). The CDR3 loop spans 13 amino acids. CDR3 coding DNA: TGTGCCACCAGCACCCAACGGGGATACGAGCAGTACTTC. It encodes CATSTQRGYEQYF.

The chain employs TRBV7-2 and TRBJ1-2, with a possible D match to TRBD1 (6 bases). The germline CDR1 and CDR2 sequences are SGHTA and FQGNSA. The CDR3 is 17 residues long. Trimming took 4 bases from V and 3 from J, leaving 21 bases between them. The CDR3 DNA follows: TGTGCCAGCAGCTCGAGTGTGGGGGGCGCTTTCTACTATGGCTACACCTTC. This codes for CASSSSVGGAFYYGYTF.

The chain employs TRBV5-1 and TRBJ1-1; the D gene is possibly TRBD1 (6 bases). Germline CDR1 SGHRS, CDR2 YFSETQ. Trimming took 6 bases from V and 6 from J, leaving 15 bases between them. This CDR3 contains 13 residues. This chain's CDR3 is CASTRGIESEAFF. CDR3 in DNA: TGCGCCAGCACCAGGGGAATTGAGTCTGAAGCTTTCTTT.

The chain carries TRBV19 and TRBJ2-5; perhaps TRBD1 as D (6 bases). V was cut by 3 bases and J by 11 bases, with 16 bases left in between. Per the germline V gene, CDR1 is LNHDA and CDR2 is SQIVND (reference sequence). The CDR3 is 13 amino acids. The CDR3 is CASSISRDNEQYF. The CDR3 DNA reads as TGTGCCAGTAGTATTTCCAGGGACAATGAGCAGTACTTC.

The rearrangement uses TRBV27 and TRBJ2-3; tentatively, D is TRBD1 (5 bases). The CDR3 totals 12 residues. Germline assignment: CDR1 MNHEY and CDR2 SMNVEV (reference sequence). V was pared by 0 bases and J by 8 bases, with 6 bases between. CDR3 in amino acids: CASSLSGATQYF. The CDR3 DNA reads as TGTGCCAGCAGTTTATCAGGGGCTACGCAGTATTTT.

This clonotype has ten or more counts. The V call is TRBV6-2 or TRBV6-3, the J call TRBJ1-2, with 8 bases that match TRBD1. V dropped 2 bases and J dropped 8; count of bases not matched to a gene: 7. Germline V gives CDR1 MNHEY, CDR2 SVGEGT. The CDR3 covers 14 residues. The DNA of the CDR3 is TGTGCCAGCAGTTACGAGGACAGGGCCTACGGCTACACCTTC. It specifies CASSYEDRAYGYTF.

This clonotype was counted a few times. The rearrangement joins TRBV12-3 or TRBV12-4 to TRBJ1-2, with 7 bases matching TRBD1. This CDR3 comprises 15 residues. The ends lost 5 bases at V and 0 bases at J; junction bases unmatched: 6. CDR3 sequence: CASSRAGTANYGYTF. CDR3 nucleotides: TGTGCCAGCAGTAGGGCCGGGACAGCTAACTATGGCTACACCTTC.

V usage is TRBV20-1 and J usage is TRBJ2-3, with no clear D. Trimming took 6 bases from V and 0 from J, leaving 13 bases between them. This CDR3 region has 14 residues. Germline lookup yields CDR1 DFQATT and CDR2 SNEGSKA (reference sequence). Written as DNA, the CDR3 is TGCAGTGCCCCACCCCAGAGAAGCACAGATACGCAGTATTTT. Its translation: CSAPPQRSTDTQYF.

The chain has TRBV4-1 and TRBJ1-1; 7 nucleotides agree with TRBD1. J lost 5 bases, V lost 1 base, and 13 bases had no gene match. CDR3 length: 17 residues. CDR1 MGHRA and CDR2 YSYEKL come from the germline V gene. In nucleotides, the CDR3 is TGCGCCAGCAGCCAAGTTCGTTTGGGAGGGGGCGGTACTGAAGCTTTCTTT. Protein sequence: CASSQVRLGGGGTEAFF.

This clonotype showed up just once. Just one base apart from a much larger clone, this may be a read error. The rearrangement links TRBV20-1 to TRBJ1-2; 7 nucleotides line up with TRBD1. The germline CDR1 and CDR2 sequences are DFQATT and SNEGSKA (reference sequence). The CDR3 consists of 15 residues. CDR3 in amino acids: CGARDLTGRSYGYTF. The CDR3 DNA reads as TGCGGTGCTAGAGATCTGACAGGGAGGAGCTATGGCTACACCTTC.

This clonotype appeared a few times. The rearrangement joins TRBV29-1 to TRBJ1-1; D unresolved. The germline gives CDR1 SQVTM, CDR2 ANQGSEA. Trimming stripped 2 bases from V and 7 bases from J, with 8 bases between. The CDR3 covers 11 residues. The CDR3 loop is CSVERAVEAFF. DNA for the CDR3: TGCAGCGTTGAAAGGGCGGTTGAAGCTTTCTTT. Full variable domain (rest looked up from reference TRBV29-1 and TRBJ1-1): SAVISQKPSRDICQRGTSLTIQCQVDSQVTMMFWYRQQPGQSLTLIATANQGSEATYESGFVIDKFPISRPNLTFSTLTVSNMSPEDSSIYLCSVERAVEAFFGQGTRLTVV.

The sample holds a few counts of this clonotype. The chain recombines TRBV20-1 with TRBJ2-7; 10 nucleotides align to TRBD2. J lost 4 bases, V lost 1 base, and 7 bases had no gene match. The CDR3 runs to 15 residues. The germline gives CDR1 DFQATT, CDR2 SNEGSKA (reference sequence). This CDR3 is CSARAETSGAYEQYF. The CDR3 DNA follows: TGCAGTGCTAGAGCGGAAACTAGCGGGGCTTACGAGCAGTACTTC.

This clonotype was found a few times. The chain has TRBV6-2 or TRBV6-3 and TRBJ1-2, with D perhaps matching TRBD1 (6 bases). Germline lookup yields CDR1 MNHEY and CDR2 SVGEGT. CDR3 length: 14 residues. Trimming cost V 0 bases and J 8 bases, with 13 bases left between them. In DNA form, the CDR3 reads TGTGCCAGCAGTTACTCCGGGACATTGGGAGGCTACACCTTC. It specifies CASSYSGTLGGYTF.

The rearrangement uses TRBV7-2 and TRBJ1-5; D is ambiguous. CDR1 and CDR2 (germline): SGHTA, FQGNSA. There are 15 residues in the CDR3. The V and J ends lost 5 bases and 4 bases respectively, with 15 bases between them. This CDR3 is CASSPHGVGNQPQHF. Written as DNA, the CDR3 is TGTGCCAGCAGCCCGCACGGGGTCGGGAATCAGCCCCAGCATTTT. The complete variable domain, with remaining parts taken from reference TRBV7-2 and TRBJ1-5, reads GAGVSQSPSNKVTEKGKDVELRCDPISGHTALYWYRQSLGQGLEFLIYFQGNSAPDKSGLPSDRFSAERTGGSVSTLTIQRTQQEDSAVYLCASSPHGVGNQPQHFGDGTRLSIL.

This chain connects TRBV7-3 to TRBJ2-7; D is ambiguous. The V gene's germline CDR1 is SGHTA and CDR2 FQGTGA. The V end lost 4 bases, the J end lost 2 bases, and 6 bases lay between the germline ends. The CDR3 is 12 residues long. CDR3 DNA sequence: TGTGCCAGCAGCTACGACACCTACGAGCAGTACTTC. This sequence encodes CASSYDTYEQYF.

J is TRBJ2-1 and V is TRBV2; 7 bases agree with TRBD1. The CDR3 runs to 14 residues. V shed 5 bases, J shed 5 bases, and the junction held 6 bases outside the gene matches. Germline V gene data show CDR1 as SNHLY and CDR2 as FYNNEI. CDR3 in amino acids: CASSQTGSHNEQFF. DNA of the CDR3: TGTGCCAGCAGTCAGACAGGGTCCCACAATGAGCAGTTCTTC. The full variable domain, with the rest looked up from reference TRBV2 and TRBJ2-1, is EPEVTQTPSHQVTQMGQEVILRCVPISNHLYFYWYRQILGQKVEFLVSFYNNEISEKSEIFDDQFSVERPDGSNFTLKIRSTKLEDSAMYFCASSQTGSHNEQFFGPGTRLTVL.

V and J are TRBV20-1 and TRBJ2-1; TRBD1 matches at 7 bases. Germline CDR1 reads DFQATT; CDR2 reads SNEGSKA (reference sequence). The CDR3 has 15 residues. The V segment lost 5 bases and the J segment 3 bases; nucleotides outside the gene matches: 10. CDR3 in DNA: TGCAGTGCTCCCCCGGGACAGAGAAACTACAATGAGCAGTTCTTC. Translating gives CSAPPGQRNYNEQFF.